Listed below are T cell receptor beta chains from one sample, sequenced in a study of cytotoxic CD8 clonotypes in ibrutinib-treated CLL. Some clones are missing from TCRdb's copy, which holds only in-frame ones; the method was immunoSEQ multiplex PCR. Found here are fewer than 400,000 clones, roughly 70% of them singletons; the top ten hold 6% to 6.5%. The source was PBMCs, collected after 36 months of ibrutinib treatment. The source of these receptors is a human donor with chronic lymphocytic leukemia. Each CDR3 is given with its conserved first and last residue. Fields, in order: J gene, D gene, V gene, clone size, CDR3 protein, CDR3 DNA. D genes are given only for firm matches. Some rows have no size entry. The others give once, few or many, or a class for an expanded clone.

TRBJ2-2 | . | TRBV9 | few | CASSVDPSSQLFF | TGTGCCAGCAGCGTAGACCCGTCTTCACAGCTGTTTTTT
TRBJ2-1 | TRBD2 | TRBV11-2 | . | CASSLVASGRYNEQFF | TGTGCCAGCAGCTTAGTGGCTAGCGGGAGGTACAATGAGCAGTTCTTC
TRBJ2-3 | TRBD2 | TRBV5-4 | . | CASSSPRLALTRGTDTQYF | TGTGCCAGCAGCTCCCCTCGACTAGCGTTGACGAGGGGTACAGATACGCAGTATTTT
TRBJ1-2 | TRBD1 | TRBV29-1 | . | CSVDRQGGYGYTF | TGCAGCGTTGATCGACAGGGTGGGTATGGCTACACCTTC
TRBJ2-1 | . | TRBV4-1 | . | CASSPGFRELVRKYNEQFF | TGCGCCAGCAGCCCCGGGTTCCGGGAACTAGTCAGAAAATACAATGAGCAGTTCTTC
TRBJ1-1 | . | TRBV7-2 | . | CASSLAQGRYTEAFF | TGTGCCAGCAGCTTAGCTCAGGGGCGATACACTGAAGCTTTCTTT
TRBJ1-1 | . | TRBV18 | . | CASSPSGGEAFF | TGTGCCAGCTCACCGTCCGGGGGCGAAGCTTTCTTT
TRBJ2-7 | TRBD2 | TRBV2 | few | CASSAGLASYEQYF | TGTGCCAGCAGTGCCGGACTAGCATCCTACGAGCAGTACTTC
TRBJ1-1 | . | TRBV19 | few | CASSIEGVNTEAFF | TGTGCCAGTAGTATAGAGGGGGTGAACACTGAAGCTTTCTTT
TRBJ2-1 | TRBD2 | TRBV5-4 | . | CASSLVGLAGVDEQFF | TGTGCCAGCAGCTTGGTCGGACTAGCGGGGGTGGATGAGCAGTTCTTC
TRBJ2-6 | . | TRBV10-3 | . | CATEEDRGANVLTF | TGTGCCACCGAAGAGGACCGTGGGGCCAACGTCCTGACTTTC
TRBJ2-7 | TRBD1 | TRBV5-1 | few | CASRWGQYDEQYF | TGCGCCAGCCGGTGGGGACAGTACGACGAGCAGTACTTC
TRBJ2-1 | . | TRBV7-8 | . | CASSQQGYEQFF | TGTGCCAGCAGCCAACAGGGTTATGAGCAGTTCTTC
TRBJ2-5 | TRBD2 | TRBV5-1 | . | CASSSMEYSGGATETQYF | TGCGCCAGCAGCTCAATGGAGTATAGCGGGGGGGCCACGGAGACCCAGTACTTC
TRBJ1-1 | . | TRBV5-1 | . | CASSLAGSTEAFF | TGCGCCAGCAGCTTGGCCGGATCCACTGAAGCTTTCTTT
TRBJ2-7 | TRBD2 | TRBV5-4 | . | CASSSGGQSSYEQYF | TGTGCCAGCAGCTCGGGAGGTCAAAGCTCCTACGAGCAGTACTTC
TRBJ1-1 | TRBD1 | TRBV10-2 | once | CASRETGGYTEAFF | TGCGCCAGCAGGGAGACAGGGGGGTACACTGAAGCTTTCTTT
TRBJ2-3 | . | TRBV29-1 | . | CSVAAGLNTDTQYF | TGCAGCGTTGCTGCCGGGTTGAACACAGATACGCAGTATTTT
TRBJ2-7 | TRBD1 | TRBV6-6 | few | CASSGQGWYEQYF | TGTGCCAGTTCGGGACAGGGTTGGTACGAGCAGTACTTC
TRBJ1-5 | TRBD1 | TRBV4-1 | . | CASSQGTGVGGNQPQHF | TGCGCCAGCAGCCAAGGGACAGGGGTGGGTGGCAATCAGCCCCAGCATTTT
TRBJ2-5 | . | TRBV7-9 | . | CASSPDWAQETQYF | TGTGCCAGCAGCCCCGACTGGGCACAAGAGACCCAGTACTTC
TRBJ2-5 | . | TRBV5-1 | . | CASSSTRQETQYF | TGCGCCAGCAGCTCAACTAGGCAAGAGACCCAGTACTTC
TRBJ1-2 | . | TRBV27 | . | CASSYQGQAGYTF | TGTGCCAGCAGTTATCAGGGGCAGGCTGGCTACACCTTC
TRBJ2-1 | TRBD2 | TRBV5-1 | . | CASNLAGAYGEQFF | TGCGCCAGCAACTTAGCGGGAGCCTATGGTGAGCAGTTCTTC
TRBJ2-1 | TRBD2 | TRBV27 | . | CASREPWGGAGSVNEQFF | TGTGCCAGCAGGGAACCTTGGGGCGGAGCGGGATCGGTAAATGAGCAGTTCTTC
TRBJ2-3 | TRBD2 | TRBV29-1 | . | CSVESVAGGTDTQYF | TGCAGCGTTGAATCGGTAGCGGGAGGGACAGATACGCAGTATTTT
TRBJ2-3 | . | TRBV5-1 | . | CASSLSAGIDTQYF | TGCGCCAGCAGCTTGTCGGCAGGGATAGATACGCAGTATTTT
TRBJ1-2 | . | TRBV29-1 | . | CSVEGYTF | TGCAGCGTTGAAGGCTACACCTTC
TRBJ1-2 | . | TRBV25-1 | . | CASSDQGMGNYGYTF | TGTGCCAGCAGTGATCAAGGGATGGGTAACTATGGCTACACCTTC
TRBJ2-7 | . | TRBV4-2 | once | CASSQTGPSVYEQYF | TGTGCCAGCAGCCAAACAGGGCCCAGCGTCTACGAGCAGTACTTC
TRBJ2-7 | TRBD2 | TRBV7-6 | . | CASSLRTSGSYEQYF | TGTGCCAGCAGCCTTCGGACTAGCGGGAGTTACGAGCAGTACTTC
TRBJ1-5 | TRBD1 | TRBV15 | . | CATSRKTGPNQPQHF | TGTGCCACCAGCAGGAAGACAGGGCCTAATCAGCCCCAGCATTTT
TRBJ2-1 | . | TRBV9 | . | CASSVGGMDEQFF | TGTGCCAGCAGCGTTGGGGGTATGGATGAGCAGTTCTTC
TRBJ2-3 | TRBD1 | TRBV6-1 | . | CASSEGRGQGTDTQYF | TGTGCCAGCAGTGAAGGGAGGGGACAGGGTACAGATACGCAGTATTTT
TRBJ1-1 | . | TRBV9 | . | CASSVGGGQNTEAFF | TGTGCCAGCAGCGTAGGGGGAGGACAGAACACTGAAGCTTTCTTT
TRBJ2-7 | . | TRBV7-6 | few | CASSARGRGYEQYF | TGTGCCAGCAGCGCCCGGGGGCGGGGGTACGAGCAGTACTTC
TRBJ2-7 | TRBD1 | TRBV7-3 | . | CASSLAGGAPLSYEQYF | TGTGCCAGCAGCCTCGCAGGGGGCGCCCCCCTGTCCTACGAGCAGTACTTC
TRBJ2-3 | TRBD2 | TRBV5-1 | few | CASSSGTSGGTDTQYF | TGCGCCAGCAGCTCCGGGACTAGCGGGGGTACAGATACGCAGTATTTT
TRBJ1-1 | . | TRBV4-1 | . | CASSRPLDSPNTEAFF | TGCGCCAGCAGCCGCCCGTTGGATAGCCCGAACACTGAAGCTTTCTTT
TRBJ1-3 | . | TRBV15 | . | CATSTRATGGNTIYF | TGTGCCACCAGCACCCGGGCTACCGGTGGAAACACCATATATTTT
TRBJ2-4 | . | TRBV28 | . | CASSLDPGQNIQYF | TGTGCCAGCAGTTTAGATCCAGGGCAAAACATTCAGTACTTC
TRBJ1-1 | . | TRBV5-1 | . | CASSDHRYAFF | TGCGCCAGCAGCGACCACAGGTATGCTTTCTTT
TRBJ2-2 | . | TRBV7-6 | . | CASSLEAGISAGELFF | TGTGCCAGCAGCTTAGAGGCAGGGATATCTGCCGGGGAGCTGTTTTTT
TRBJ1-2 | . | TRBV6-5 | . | CASSYSLGAGYTF | TGTGCCAGCAGTTACTCGTTAGGGGCTGGCTACACCTTC
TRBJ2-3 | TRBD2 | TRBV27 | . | CASSPRDYRTDTQYF | TGTGCCAGCAGTCCCCGGGACTACCGCACAGATACGCAGTATTTT
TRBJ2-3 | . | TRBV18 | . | CASSLSTDTQYF | TGTGCCAGCTCACTTTCTACAGATACGCAGTATTTT
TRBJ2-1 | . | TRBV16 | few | CASSQSLLGEQFF | TGTGCCAGCAGCCAATCCCTGTTGGGTGAGCAGTTCTTC
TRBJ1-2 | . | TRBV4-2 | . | CASSQFLAPYGYTF | TGTGCCAGCAGCCAGTTCCTCGCTCCTTATGGCTACACCTTC
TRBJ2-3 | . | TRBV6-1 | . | CASADGSTDTQYF | TGTGCCAGCGCGGACGGAAGCACAGATACGCAGTATTTT
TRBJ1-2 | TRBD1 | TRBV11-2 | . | CASSHGTGSSGYTF | TGTGCCAGCAGCCACGGGACAGGTTCGTCTGGCTACACCTTC
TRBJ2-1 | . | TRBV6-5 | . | CATRGFGAYEQFF | TGTGCCACACGGGGATTTGGGGCGTATGAGCAGTTCTTC
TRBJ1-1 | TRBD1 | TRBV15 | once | CATSRDSGGRTEAFF | TGTGCCACCAGCAGAGATTCAGGGGGCCGGACTGAAGCTTTCTTT
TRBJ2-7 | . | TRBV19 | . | CASRAGTSYEQYF | TGTGCCAGTAGGGCCGGAACTTCCTACGAGCAGTACTTC
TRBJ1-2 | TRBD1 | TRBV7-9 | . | CASSPGQGYGYTF | TGTGCCAGCAGCCCCGGACAGGGGTATGGCTACACCTTC
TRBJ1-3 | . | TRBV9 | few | CASSASGSFTIYF | TGTGCCAGCAGCGCCTCAGGTTCCTTCACCATATATTTT
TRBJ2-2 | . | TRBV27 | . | CASSFLQPDTGIGTGELFF | TGTGCCAGCAGTTTTCTCCAACCGGATACGGGAATTGGCACCGGGGAGCTGTTTTTT
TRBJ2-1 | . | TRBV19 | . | CASSTRGGNEQFF | TGTGCCAGTAGTACTCGAGGGGGGAATGAGCAGTTCTTC